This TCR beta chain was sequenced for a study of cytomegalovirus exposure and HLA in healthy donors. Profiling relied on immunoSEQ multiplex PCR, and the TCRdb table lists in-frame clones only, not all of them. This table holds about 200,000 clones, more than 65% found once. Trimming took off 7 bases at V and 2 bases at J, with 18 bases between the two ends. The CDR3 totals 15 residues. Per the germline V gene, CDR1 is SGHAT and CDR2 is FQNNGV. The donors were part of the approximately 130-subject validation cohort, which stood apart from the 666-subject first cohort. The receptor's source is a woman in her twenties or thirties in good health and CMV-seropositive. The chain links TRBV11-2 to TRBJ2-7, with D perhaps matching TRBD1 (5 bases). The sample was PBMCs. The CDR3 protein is CASTLMTEIPYEQYF. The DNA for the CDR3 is TGTGCCAGCACCCTAATGACAGAGATACCCTACGAGCAGTACTTC. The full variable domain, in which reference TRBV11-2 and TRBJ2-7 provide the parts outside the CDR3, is EAGVAQSPRYKIIEKRQSVAFWCNPISGHATLYWYQQILGQGPKLLIQFQNNGVVDDSQLPKDRFSAERLKGVDSTLKIQPAKLEDSAVYLCASTLMTEIPYEQYFGPGTRLTVT.